This T cell receptor (beta chain) was sequenced for a study of blood T cell repertoires in COVID-19. In the original analysis: It was from reference gene primer amplification that nucleated cell counts were estimated. TCRdb keeps only in-frame clones here, not all; method: immunoSEQ multiplex PCR. V and J calls and clone size are those listed in that table; D and trimming were worked out from the DNA. Of approximately 480,000 clones in the sample, approximately 86% were seen once. V was pared by 5 bases and J by 3 bases, with 7 bases of the junction left unmatched. Germline values: CDR1 LNHDA, CDR2 SQIVND (reference sequence). The CDR3 has 15 amino acids. Those enrolled, adults aged roughly 18 to 89 years, came from around 24 US areas. Before being deemed recovered, Cohort 3 donors had two negative PCRs, clearance, or symptom resolution.

The receptor was derived from a woman younger than 30 who had recovered from COVID-19. The genes are TRBV19 and TRBJ1-1; 9 bases align to TRBD1. Sequenced sample: PBMCs or T cells enriched from blood (not recorded which). CDR3 protein: CASSSPDRGHTEAFF. The CDR3 DNA reads as TGTGCCAGTAGTTCCCCGGACAGGGGCCACACTGAAGCTTTCTTT.